This T cell receptor beta chain is drawn from a study of shared clonotypes between healthy human individuals. Sorted-subset replicate PCRs used 200 ng of genomic DNA. This amount corresponded to tens of thousands of T cell genomes. The table came from immunoSEQ multiplex PCR; TCRdb's copy has only in-frame clones and leaves some out. The data contain millions of clones, under 95% of them singletons. Positively selected for CCR7, the CD45RO-negative cells used as naive CD8 cells excluded terminally differentiated effector memory CD45RA+ cells. Findings and limits, study-wide: Memory subsets generally showed smaller estimated richness than naive subsets did.

To note about this clone: Its antigen remains unidentified.

This TCR was sampled from a man aged 18 to 29 in good health. Some clones in this sample may be carry-over from other donors' samples. Specimen: naive CD8+ T cells from PBMCs.

The DNA for the CDR3 is TGCGCCAGCAGCCCCCGACTAGCGGAGGAGCAGTTCTTC. This sequence encodes CASSPRLAEEQFF. The rearrangement links TRBV5-1 to TRBJ2-1, with TRBD2 matching over 9 bases. The J segment lost 10 bases and the V segment lost 4 bases, leaving 6 bases of the junction unmatched. The CDR3 contains 13 residues. Germline V gene sequence: CDR1 SGHRS, CDR2 YFSETQ.